This is a list of T cell receptor beta chains from one sample in a study of shared clonotypes between healthy human individuals. Only in-frame clones appear in the TCRdb table, and some are missing; sequencing was by immunoSEQ multiplex PCR. The sample shows under 300,000 clones, approximately 65% of them seen only once. Material: memory CD4+ T cells sorted from blood. Source of these receptors: a man under 40 in good health. The CDR3 runs from the conserved cysteine through the conserved F or W. D genes are given only for firm matches.

d_call v_call cdr3_aa
- TRBV2 CASREGRAEAFF
- TRBV5-4 CASSLAVGQGSHEQYF
- TRBV5-1 CASSLAAGAETQYF
TRBD1 TRBV6-1 CASSEEGAPNTEAFF
- TRBV19 CASRDGTNYYGYTF
- TRBV7-9 CASSLRPDSTDTQYF
- TRBV4-3 CASSQVWGSGQPQHF
- TRBV29-1 CSVDQGWTEAFF
- TRBV5-1 CASSLGTGPENTGELFF
- TRBV20-1 CSVNQEYGYTF
- TRBV7-2 CASSTRSGELFF
- TRBV9 CASSVDTGGFQYF
TRBD2 TRBV5-1 CASSRAGAAGTSGYEQYF
TRBD1 TRBV5-6 CASSLGQGNTDTQYF
- TRBV30 CAWSGRMASTDTQYF
TRBD2 TRBV25-1 CASSDFIAGGAGNEQFF
TRBD1 TRBV7-2 CASSLMLGTGDTGELFF
TRBD1 TRBV30 CAWRGTGGPHEQYF
- TRBV7-2 CASSHREGTQYF
- TRBV5-6 CASSLGGVQETQYF
- TRBV2 CASSVGRLDDQPQHF
- TRBV11-2 CASSPPVRRNTGELFF
- TRBV28 CASSLLWHNEQFF
- TRBV30 CAWSDPRASYGYTF
TRBD2 TRBV28 CASRGLAGRWFF
TRBD1 TRBV10-3 CAIRGQESYNEQFF
- TRBV7-2 CASSFSTEGLAFF
TRBD1 TRBV6-1 CASSDGTGTGTKDRYTF
- TRBV9 CASSTPREGEYTEAFF
- TRBV5-4 CASSLKGNEKLFF
TRBD2 TRBV2 CASSREGLKWQFF
- TRBV19 CASSLSVANEKLFF
- TRBV4-3 CASSQDLGQGTIYGYTF
- TRBV11-2 CASTMGGRGRADTQYF
- TRBV9 CASSVGLDSNQPQHF
- TRBV6-1 CASSGIGIWGGAEAFF
TRBD1 TRBV19 CASSIKTPGQGAKQYF
- TRBV19 CASSMNWGPGEQYF
- TRBV10-3 CAISERNDNEQFF
- TRBV6-6 CASSRDTSSNQPQHF
TRBD2 TRBV5-5 CASSPGLAGQKLAQYF
- TRBV7-3 CASSLSRPNSGNTIYF